The sequence of this T cell receptor (beta chain) was determined in a study of cytomegalovirus exposure and HLA in healthy donors. Study context: Early released data had around 89 million unique TCRs, all coming from HLA-typed donors.

PCR involved 60 Vbeta and 13 Jbeta primers. The data were produced by immunoSEQ multiplex PCR, yet TCRdb's version contains in-frame clones alone and is incomplete. The table lists roughly 150,000 clones, around two thirds of them singletons. The study, taken as a whole, reports: The authors later found most CMV-associated TCR beta chains appeared HLA-restricted.

Only a few counts were recorded for this clone. Its antigen is not known. The donors comprised healthy bone marrow donors. The specimen was PBMCs. This TCR derives from a man under 40 in good health and CMV-seropositive.

CDR3 nucleotide sequence: TGTGCCAGCAGTGCCGGACAGGACTCCTTCTACGAGCAGTACTTC. Amino acid sequence: CASSAGQDSFYEQYF. The chain recombines TRBV6-4 with TRBJ2-7; 7 nucleotides align to TRBD1. Germline CDR1 MRHNA, CDR2 SNTAGT. The CDR3 contains 15 residues. The V gene end was trimmed by 4 bases and the J gene end by 3 bases; junction bases not matched to a gene: 9.